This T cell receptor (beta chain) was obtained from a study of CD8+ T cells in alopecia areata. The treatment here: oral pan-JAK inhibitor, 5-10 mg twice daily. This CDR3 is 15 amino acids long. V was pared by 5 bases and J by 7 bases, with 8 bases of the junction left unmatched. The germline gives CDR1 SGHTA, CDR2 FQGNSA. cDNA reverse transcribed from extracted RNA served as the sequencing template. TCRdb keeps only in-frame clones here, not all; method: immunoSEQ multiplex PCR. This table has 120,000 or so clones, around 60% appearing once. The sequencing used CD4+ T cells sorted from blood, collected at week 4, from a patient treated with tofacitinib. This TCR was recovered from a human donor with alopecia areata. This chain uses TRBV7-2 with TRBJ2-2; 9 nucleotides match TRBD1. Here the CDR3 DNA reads TGTGCCAGCAGCCTAGGACAGGGGAGGGTCGGGGAGCTGTTTTTT. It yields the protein CASSLGQGRVGELFF. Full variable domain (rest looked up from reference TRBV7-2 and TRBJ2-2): GAGVSQSPSNKVTEKGKDVELRCDPISGHTALYWYRQSLGQGLEFLIYFQGNSAPDKSGLPSDRFSAERTGGSVSTLTIQRTQQEDSAVYLCASSLGQGRVGELFFGEGSRLTVL.